The clone carrying this TCR beta chain was detected only a few times. The data were taken from a study of glioma-infiltrating T cells. For the study at large: Glioblastomas were WHO grade IV, sampled at first diagnosis; low-grade were grade II. Before surgery, glioma patients received dexamethasone for at most six days.

The iRepertoire nested amplicon-rescue multiplex PCR amplified TCR alpha and beta CDR3s from RNA. Input was about 85-400 ng of tissue mRNA or PBMC total RNA. TCRdb independently ran MiXCR on the multiplex PCR reads; one entry per CDR3 protein. Of more than 350,000 distinct CDR3 sequences listed, 41% are singletons. The CDR3 has 13 residues. Per the germline V gene, CDR1 is MGHRA and CDR2 is YSYEKL. Trimming stripped 1 base from V and 5 bases from J, with 6 bases between. This TCR was recovered from a human donor with low-grade glioma or glioblastoma, undergoing nonglioma brain surgery, or in good health (not recorded which). The V and J genes are TRBV4-1 and TRBJ2-1; D perhaps matches TRBD2 (6 bases). The source material was glioma tissue, nonneoplastic brain tissue, or PBMCs (not recorded which). DNA of the CDR3: TGCGCCAGCAGCCAAGTAGCGGACAATGAGCAGTTCTTC. Translated, it gives CASSQVADNEQFF.